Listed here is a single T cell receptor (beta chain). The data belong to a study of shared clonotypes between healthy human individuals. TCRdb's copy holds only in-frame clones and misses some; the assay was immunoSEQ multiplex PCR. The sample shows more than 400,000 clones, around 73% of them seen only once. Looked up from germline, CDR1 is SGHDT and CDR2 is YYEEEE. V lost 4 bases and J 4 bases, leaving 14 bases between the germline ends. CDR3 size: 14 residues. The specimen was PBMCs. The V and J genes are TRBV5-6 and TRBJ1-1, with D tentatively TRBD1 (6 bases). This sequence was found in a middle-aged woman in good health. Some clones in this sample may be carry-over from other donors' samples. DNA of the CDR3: TGTGCCAGCAGCCTACAGGGAGTAAGCACTGAAGCTTTCTTT. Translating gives CASSLQGVSTEAFF.